The 26 T cell receptor beta chains listed next were all sequenced from one sample in a study of graft-versus-host responses after intestinal transplantation. Sequencing used immunoSEQ multiplex PCR; TCRdb keeps in-frame clones, though not all of them. The profile shows some 9,500 clones, about 33% of them singletons. Responders (around 200,000, CFSE-labeled) were co-plated with around 200,000 irradiated, violet-dye-labeled stimulators. The material was alloreactive CD8+ T cells from a mixed lymphocyte reaction culture, obtained before transplantation. Subset meaning: CFSE-low proliferating T cells sorted from roughly six-day pre-transplant mixed lymphocyte reaction (GvH or HvG direction). Source of these receptors: a human patient who was an organ donor for intestinal transplantation.

On this clone: Germline is not matched at one junction end, which may reflect a read error. The V and J genes are TRBV29-1 and TRBJ1-2; perhaps TRBD1 as D (5 bases). From germline, CDR1 is SQVTM and CDR2 ANQGSEA. There are 11 residues in the CDR3. CDR3: CSVAISGVYIF. DNA for the CDR3: TGCAGCGTCGCCATCTCGGGGGTCTACATCTTC.

The rearrangement uses TRBV9 and TRBJ2-3; the D is unclear. V was trimmed by 2 bases and J by 0 bases, leaving 4 bases between them. Per germline, CDR1 SGDLS and CDR2 YYNGEE. The CDR3 is made up of 13 amino acids. Written as DNA, the CDR3 is TGTGCCAGCAGCGTGACTAGCACAGATACGCAGTATTTT. It translates to CASSVTSTDTQYF.

The gene calls are TRBV28 and TRBJ2-7; 11 bases agree with TRBD1. The trim removed 4 bases at V and 2 bases at J, leaving 1 base unmatched. Germline CDR1 is MDHEN and CDR2 is SYDVKM. This CDR3 has 14 residues. In DNA, the CDR3 is TGTGCCAGCAGTTCGGGACAGGGGGCCTACGAGCAGTACTTC. This encodes CASSSGQGAYEQYF.

This clone is medium-sized in the sample. The chain has TRBV9 and TRBJ1-5; D is possibly TRBD1 (6 bases). This CDR3 contains 13 residues. The germline V gene encodes CDR1 SGDLS and CDR2 YYNGEE. V was shortened by 3 bases and J by 6 bases, with 10 bases between the two germline ends. Here the CDR3 reads CASSASDSQPQHF. The CDR3, as DNA: TGTGCCAGCAGCGCGTCGGACAGTCAGCCCCAGCATTTT.

The chain couples TRBV7-2 to TRBJ2-7, with D tentatively TRBD2 (5 bases). Germline loops: CDR1 SGHTA, CDR2 FQGNSA. This CDR3 spans 15 amino acids. V was cut by 5 bases and J by 7 bases, with 21 bases left in between. The CDR3 sequence: CASSQTRALAREQYF. In nucleotides, the CDR3 is TGTGCCAGCAGCCAAACGCGGGCACTCGCCAGGGAGCAGTACTTC.

The chain joins TRBV4-2 to TRBJ2-1; TRBD2 is a possible D gene (6 bases). Germline V gene lookup returns CDR1 LGHNA and CDR2 YNFKEQ. The CDR3 runs 15 residues. The V end lost 4 bases, the J end lost 4 bases, and 14 bases lay between the germline ends. CDR3 protein: CASSPHWRDYNEQFF. In DNA, the CDR3 is TGTGCCAGCAGCCCCCATTGGCGGGATTACAATGAGCAGTTCTTC.

This clone was observed a few times. This chain links TRBV4-3 with TRBJ1-2; 8 bases are shared with TRBD1. Trimming removed 4 bases from V and 4 bases from J; junction bases left unmatched: 8. Germline CDR1 reads LGHNA; CDR2 reads YSLEER. The CDR3 loop spans 15 amino acids. The chain's CDR3 is CASSPVFRGPYGYTF. The DNA of the CDR3 is TGCGCCAGCAGCCCCGTTTTCAGGGGGCCCTATGGCTACACCTTC.

This clone was seen more than once but under ten times. This chain uses TRBV5-1 with TRBJ1-4; possibly TRBD1 for D (6 bases). V shed 5 bases and J shed 4 bases, with 9 bases lying between them. The CDR3 spans 13 residues. Germline V lookup: CDR1 SGHRS, CDR2 YFSETQ. As DNA, the CDR3 is TGCGCCAGCAGGGGGGCGATTAATGAAAAACTGTTTTTT. It is translated as CASRGAINEKLFF.

The rearrangement links TRBV6-5 to TRBJ2-5; the D gene is possibly TRBD1 (5 bases). The germline V gene encodes CDR1 MNHEY and CDR2 SVGAGI. CDR3 size: 13 residues. The V gene lost 7 bases and the J gene lost 5 bases, with 14 bases spanning the gap. The CDR3 protein is CASNLGAGETQYF. Here the CDR3 DNA reads TGTGCCAGCAACCTAGGGGCTGGGGAGACCCAGTACTTC.

This clone was seen a handful of times. V usage is TRBV11-2 and J usage is TRBJ2-1; D gene uncertain. Trimming shortened V by 3 bases and J by 8 bases, and 8 bases separated the two germline ends. Per the germline V gene, CDR1 is SGHAT and CDR2 is FQNNGV. CDR3 size: 12 residues. CDR3 sequence reads: CASSFISDEQFF. DNA of the CDR3: TGTGCCAGCAGCTTTATCAGTGATGAGCAGTTCTTC.

V and J are TRBV6-6 and TRBJ2-5, with 13 bases identical to TRBD2. The CDR3 consists of 16 residues. Germline CDR1 MNHNY, CDR2 SVGAGI (reference sequence). V lost 3 bases, J lost 6 bases, and 7 bases stayed unmatched. CDR3 residues: CASSYSRLAGGKTQYF. The CDR3 DNA reads as TGTGCCAGCAGTTATTCACGACTAGCGGGAGGAAAGACCCAGTACTTC.

The rearrangement joins TRBV4-2 to TRBJ2-3; TRBD1 is a possible D gene (5 bases). Germline V CDR1 and CDR2: LGHNA, YNFKEQ. The CDR3 spans 16 residues. V lost 1 base and J 1 base, leaving 12 bases between the germline ends. In DNA, the CDR3 is TGTGCCAGCAGCCAAGCTGGGGCGTTCGGCACAGATACGCAGTATTTT. It translates to CASSQAGAFGTDTQYF.

CDR3 sequence reads: CASSPGVGEQYF. CDR3 coding DNA: TGTGCCAGTAGTCCCGGGGTGGGCGAGCAGTACTTC. This chain connects TRBV19 to TRBJ2-7; perhaps TRBD2 as D (5 bases). Trimming took 5 bases from V and 6 from J, leaving 11 bases between them. From germline, CDR1 is LNHDA and CDR2 SQIVND (reference sequence). CDR3 length: 12 residues.

J is TRBJ2-5 and V is TRBV6-6, with 11 bases lining up with TRBD2. CDR3 length equals 16 residues. The germline V gene has CDR1 MNHNY and CDR2 SVGAGI (reference sequence). After removal of 5 bases from V and 11 bases from J, the junction contained 16 bases not matched to a gene. CDR3: CASSPIAVAGGGEQYF. The CDR3, as DNA: TGTGCCAGCAGTCCTATAGCCGTAGCGGGAGGGGGGGAGCAGTACTTC.

J is TRBJ2-1 and V is TRBV7-9, with 8 bases matching TRBD1. J lost 9 bases, V lost 5 bases, and 24 bases had no gene match. Per germline, CDR1 SEHNR and CDR2 FQNEAQ (reference sequence). CDR3 length: 19 residues. The chain's CDR3 is CASSHPPGQGARPRGEQFF. Here the CDR3 DNA reads TGTGCCAGCAGCCACCCACCCGGACAGGGCGCGAGGCCCCGGGGTGAGCAGTTCTTC.

V and J are TRBV7-9 and TRBJ1-1; TRBD1 might be the D (5 bases). Germline assignment: CDR1 SEHNR and CDR2 FQNEAQ (reference sequence). V was shortened by 7 bases and J by 6 bases, with 15 bases between the two germline ends. The CDR3 is 13 amino acids. The CDR3 coding sequence is TGTGCCAGCATGAGCAGGGAGGGCCCTGAAGCTTTCTTT. It encodes CASMSREGPEAFF. Complete variable domain (other parts from reference TRBV7-9 and TRBJ1-1): DTGVSQNPRHKITKRGQNVTFRCDPISEHNRLYWYRQTLGQGPEFLTYFQNEAQLEKSRLLSDRFSAERPKGSFSTLEIQRTEQGDSAMYLCASMSREGPEAFFGQGTRLTVV.

The chain uses TRBV11-3 and TRBJ2-1; TRBD1 might be the D (6 bases). Looked up from germline, CDR1 is SGHNT and CDR2 is YENEEA. CDR3 length: 13 amino acids. The germline V and J ends were trimmed by 5 bases and 12 bases, with 17 bases remaining between them. Here the CDR3 DNA reads TGTGCCAGCAGCCAGGGGTATTTGGTAGGGCAGTTCTTC. This sequence encodes CASSQGYLVGQFF.

The J gene is TRBJ2-5, the V gene TRBV19; 8 nucleotides line up with TRBD2. This CDR3 has 17 amino acids. The ends lost 3 bases at V and 5 bases at J; junction bases unmatched: 14. The germline gives CDR1 LNHDA, CDR2 SQIVND (reference sequence). In DNA form, the CDR3 reads TGTGCCAGTAGTATCCACTCCGGGGGACTAGTGGGTGAGACCCAGTACTTC. It yields the protein CASSIHSGGLVGETQYF. The full variable domain, its missing parts supplied by reference TRBV19 and TRBJ2-5, is DGGITQSPKYLFRKEGQNVTLSCEQNLNHDAMYWYRQDPGQGLRLIYYSQIVNDFQKGDIAEGYSVSREKKESFPLTVTSAQKNPTAFYLCASSIHSGGLVGETQYFGPGTRLLVL.

This chain uses TRBV10-1 with TRBJ2-4; 7 bases line up with TRBD2. The V gene's germline CDR1 is WNHNN and CDR2 SYGVQD (reference sequence). The trim removed 7 bases at V and 8 bases at J, leaving 17 bases unmatched. The length of the CDR3 is 16 residues. The CDR3 sequence is CASKAGRVLWVDIQYF. As DNA, the CDR3 is TGCGCCAGCAAAGCGGGACGTGTTTTGTGGGTGGACATTCAGTACTTC.

The V gene is TRBV6-1, the J gene TRBJ2-2, with D possibly being TRBD1 (6 bases). This CDR3 has 14 residues. Trimming left V 8 bases short and J 3 bases short, with 13 bases between. Germline values: CDR1 MNHNS, CDR2 SASEGT. DNA for the CDR3: TGTGCCAGCGTAACCTACAGGGACACCGGGGAGCTGTTTTTT. This encodes CASVTYRDTGELFF.

J is TRBJ1-1 and V is TRBV6-5, with a tentative D call TRBD1 (6 bases). The CDR3 has 11 amino acids. Trimming removed 8 bases at V and 5 bases at J, with 9 bases between. Per the germline V gene, CDR1 is MNHEY and CDR2 is SVGAGI. The CDR3 DNA is TGTGCCAGCTTCAGGGGAACTGAAGCTTTCTTT. Translation: CASFRGTEAFF.

This chain uses TRBV7-9 with TRBJ2-5; TRBD2 might be the D (7 bases). V lost 5 bases and J lost 1, with 17 bases in between. The CDR3 totals 16 residues. Germline V gene sequence: CDR1 SEHNR, CDR2 FQNEAQ (reference sequence). The CDR3 nucleotides are TGTGCCAGCAGCCCCCGGGGGGCGTCAATCCAAGAGACCCAGTACTTC. Translated, it gives CASSPRGASIQETQYF.

This clone was observed a few times. V and J are TRBV25-1 and TRBJ1-1; 7 nucleotides agree with TRBD1. Germline V gene sequence: CDR1 MGHDK, CDR2 SYGVNS. CDR3 length equals 11 residues. Unmatched junction bases numbered 7, after V lost 7 bases and J lost 11 bases. This CDR3 reads CASNQGVVAFF. CDR3 nucleotides: TGTGCCAGCAACCAGGGGGTAGTGGCTTTCTTT.

This clone was observed a few times. J is TRBJ2-1 and V is TRBV9; 7 positions agree with TRBD2. Germline V gene lookup returns CDR1 SGDLS and CDR2 YYNGEE. The CDR3 has 17 amino acids. V shed 7 bases, J shed 0 bases, and the junction held 13 bases outside the gene matches. CDR3 bases: TGTGCCAGCGGGACTAACCCTACTAACAGCTCCTACAATGAGCAGTTCTTC. It specifies CASGTNPTNSSYNEQFF.

The genes are TRBV6-5 and TRBJ1-2, with D possibly being TRBD1 (5 bases). CDR1 and CDR2 from the germline V gene are MNHEY and SVGAGI. Trimming pared 2 bases from V and 8 bases from J, leaving 9 bases between. The CDR3 length is 12 residues. DNA for the CDR3: TGTGCCAGCAGTTACAGGGGAGGAGGCTACACCTTC. It codes for CASSYRGGGYTF.

Judged by abundance, this clone is medium-sized. This chain uses TRBV7-3 with TRBJ2-5; the D gene is possibly TRBD2 (5 bases). V was trimmed by 5 bases and J by 4 bases, leaving 17 bases between them. The CDR3 spans 15 residues. CDR1 and CDR2 from the germline V gene are SGHTA and FQGTGA. CDR3 sequence (DNA): TGTGCCAGCAGCCACCTCCCGGGGAGAGTAGAGACCCAGTACTTC. Its protein is CASSHLPGRVETQYF.